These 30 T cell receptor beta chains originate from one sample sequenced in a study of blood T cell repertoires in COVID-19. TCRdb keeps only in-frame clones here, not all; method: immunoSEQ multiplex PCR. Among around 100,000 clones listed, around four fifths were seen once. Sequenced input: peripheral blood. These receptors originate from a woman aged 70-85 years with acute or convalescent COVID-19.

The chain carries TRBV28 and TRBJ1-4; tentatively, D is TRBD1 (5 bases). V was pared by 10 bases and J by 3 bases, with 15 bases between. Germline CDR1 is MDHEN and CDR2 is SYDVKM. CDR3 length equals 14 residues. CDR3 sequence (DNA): TGTGCCACTTTGGGGGGGGTTGCTAATGAAAAACTGTTTTTT. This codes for CATLGGVANEKLFF.

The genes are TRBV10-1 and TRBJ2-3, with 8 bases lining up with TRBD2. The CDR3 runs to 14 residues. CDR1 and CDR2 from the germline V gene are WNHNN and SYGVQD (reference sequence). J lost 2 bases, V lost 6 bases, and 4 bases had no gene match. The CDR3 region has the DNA TGCGCCAGCAGAAGCGGGGGCCTCACAGATACGCAGTATTTT. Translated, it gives CASRSGGLTDTQYF.

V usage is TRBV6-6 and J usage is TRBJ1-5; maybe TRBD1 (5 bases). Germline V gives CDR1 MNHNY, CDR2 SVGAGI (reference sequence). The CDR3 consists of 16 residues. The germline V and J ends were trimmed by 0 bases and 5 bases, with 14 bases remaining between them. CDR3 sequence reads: CASSYSTGDRDQPQHF. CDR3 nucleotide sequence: TGTGCCAGCAGTTACTCGACGGGGGATAGAGATCAGCCCCAGCATTTT.

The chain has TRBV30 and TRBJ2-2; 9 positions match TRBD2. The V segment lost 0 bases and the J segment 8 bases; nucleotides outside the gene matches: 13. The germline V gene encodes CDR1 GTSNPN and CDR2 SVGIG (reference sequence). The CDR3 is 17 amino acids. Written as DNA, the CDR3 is TGTGCCTGGAGTGTATACCTAGCGGGGACCGATGGGGGGGAGCTGTTTTTT. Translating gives CAWSVYLAGTDGGELFF.

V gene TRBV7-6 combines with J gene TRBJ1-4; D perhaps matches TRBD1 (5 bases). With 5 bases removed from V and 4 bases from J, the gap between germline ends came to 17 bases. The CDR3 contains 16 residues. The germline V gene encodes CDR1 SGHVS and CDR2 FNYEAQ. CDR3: CASSKRTGIGNEKLFF. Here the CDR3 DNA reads TGTGCCAGCAGCAAGAGAACAGGCATCGGTAATGAAAAACTGTTTTTT.

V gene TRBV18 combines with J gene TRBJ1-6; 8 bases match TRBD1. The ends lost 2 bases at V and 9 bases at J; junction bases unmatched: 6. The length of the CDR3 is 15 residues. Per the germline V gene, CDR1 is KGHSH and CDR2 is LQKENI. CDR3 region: CASSPEAGGRSPLHF. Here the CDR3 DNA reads TGTGCCAGCTCACCAGAGGCAGGGGGCCGTTCACCCCTCCACTTT.

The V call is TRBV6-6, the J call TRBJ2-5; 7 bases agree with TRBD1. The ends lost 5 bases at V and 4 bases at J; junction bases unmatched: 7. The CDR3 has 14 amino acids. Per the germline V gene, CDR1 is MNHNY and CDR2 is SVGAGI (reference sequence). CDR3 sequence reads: CASSPNRGTETQYF. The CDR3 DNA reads TGTGCCAGCAGTCCAAACAGGGGAACAGAGACCCAGTACTTC.

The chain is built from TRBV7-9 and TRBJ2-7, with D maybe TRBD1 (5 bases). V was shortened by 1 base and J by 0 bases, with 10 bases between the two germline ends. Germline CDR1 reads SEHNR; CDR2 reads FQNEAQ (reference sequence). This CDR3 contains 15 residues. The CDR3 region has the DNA TGTGCCAGCAGCTTAGAGGTGCAGGGCTCCTACGAGCAGTACTTC. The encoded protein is CASSLEVQGSYEQYF.

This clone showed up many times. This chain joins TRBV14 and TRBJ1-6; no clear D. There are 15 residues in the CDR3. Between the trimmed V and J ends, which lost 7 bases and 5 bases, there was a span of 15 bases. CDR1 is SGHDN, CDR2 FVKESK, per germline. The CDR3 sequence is CASKSRSGHNSPLHF. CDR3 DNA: TGTGCCAGCAAGTCGAGAAGCGGACATAATTCACCCCTCCACTTT.

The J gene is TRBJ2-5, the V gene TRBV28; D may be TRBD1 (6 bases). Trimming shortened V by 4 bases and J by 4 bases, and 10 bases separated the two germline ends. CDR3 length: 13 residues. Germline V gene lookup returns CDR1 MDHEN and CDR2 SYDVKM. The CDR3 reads CASSSSGVETQYF. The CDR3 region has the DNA TGTGCCAGCAGTTCCTCAGGGGTAGAGACCCAGTACTTC.

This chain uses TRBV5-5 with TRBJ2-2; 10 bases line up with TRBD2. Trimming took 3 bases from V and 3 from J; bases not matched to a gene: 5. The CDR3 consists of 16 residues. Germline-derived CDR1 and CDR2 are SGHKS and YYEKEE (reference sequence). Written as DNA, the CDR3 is TGTGCCAGCAGCTGGGCAAGCGGGGGGGACACCGGGGAGCTGTTTTTT. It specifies CASSWASGGDTGELFF. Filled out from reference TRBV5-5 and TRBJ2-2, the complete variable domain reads DAGVTQSPTHLIKTRGQQVTLRCSPISGHKSVSWYQQVLGQGPQFIFQYYEKEERGRGNFPDRFSARQFPNYSSELNVNALLLGDSALYLCASSWASGGDTGELFFGEGSRLTVL.

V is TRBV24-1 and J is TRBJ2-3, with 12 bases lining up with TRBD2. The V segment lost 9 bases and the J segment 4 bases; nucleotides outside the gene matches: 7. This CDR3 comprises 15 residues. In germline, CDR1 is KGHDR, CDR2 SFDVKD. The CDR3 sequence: CATRASGGASDTQYF. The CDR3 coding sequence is TGTGCCACCCGTGCTAGCGGGGGGGCGTCAGATACGCAGTATTTT.

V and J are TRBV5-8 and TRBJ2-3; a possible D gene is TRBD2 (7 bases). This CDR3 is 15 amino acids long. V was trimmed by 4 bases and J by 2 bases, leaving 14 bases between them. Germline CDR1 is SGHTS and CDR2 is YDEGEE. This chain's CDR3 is CASSPGRGATDTQYF. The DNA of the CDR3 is TGTGCCAGCAGCCCCGGACGGGGGGCCACAGATACGCAGTATTTT.

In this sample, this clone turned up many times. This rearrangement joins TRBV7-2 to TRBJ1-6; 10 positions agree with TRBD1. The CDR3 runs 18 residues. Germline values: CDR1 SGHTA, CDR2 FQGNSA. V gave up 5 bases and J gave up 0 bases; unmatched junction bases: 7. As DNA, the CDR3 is TGTGCCAGCAGCACCTGGGACAGGGGTTACTCCTATAATTCACCCCTCCACTTT. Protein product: CASSTWDRGYSYNSPLHF.

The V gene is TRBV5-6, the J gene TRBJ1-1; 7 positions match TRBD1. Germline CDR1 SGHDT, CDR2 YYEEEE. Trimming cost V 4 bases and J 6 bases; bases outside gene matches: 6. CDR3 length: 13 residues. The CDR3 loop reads CASSRDRGAEAFF. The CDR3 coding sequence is TGTGCCAGCAGCCGGGACAGAGGAGCTGAAGCTTTCTTT.

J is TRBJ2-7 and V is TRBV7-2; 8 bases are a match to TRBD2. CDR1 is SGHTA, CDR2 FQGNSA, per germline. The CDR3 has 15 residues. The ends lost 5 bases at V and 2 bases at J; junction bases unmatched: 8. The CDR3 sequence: CASSTYPGGAYEQYV. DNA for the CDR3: TGTGCCAGCAGCACATACCCCGGGGGGGCCTACGAGCAGTACGTC.

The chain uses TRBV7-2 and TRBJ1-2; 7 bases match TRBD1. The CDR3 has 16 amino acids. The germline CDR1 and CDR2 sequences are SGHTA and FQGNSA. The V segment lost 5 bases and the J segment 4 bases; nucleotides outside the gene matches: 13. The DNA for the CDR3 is TGTGCCAGCAGCCCCTCCGGACAGGAGGAGGTCTATGGCTACACCTTC. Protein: CASSPSGQEEVYGYTF.

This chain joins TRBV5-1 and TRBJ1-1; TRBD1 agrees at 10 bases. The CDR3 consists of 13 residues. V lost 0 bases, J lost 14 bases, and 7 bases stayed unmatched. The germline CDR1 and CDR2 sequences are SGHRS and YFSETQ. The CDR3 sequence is CASSLGLGQGVFF. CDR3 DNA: TGCGCCAGCAGCTTGGGCCTCGGACAGGGGGTCTTCTTT.

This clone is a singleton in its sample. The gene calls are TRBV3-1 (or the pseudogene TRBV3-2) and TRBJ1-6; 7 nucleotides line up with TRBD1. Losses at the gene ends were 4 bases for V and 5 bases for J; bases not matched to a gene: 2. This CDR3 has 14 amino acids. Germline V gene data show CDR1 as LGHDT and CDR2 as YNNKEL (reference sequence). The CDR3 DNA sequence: TGTGCCAGCAGCCTGGGACAGAATAATTCACCCCTCCACTTT. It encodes CASSLGQNNSPLHF.

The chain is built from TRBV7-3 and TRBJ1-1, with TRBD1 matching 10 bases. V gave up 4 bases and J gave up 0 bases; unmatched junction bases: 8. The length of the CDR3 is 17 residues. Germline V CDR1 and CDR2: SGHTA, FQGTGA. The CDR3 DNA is TGTGCCAGCAGCTCGACCGACAGGGGGCTTGTGAACACTGAAGCTTTCTTT. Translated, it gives CASSSTDRGLVNTEAFF.

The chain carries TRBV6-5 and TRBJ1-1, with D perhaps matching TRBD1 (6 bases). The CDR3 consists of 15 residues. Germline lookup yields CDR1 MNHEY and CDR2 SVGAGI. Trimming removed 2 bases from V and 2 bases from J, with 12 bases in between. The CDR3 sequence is CASSYESRGNTEAFF. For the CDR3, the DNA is TGTGCCAGCAGTTACGAAAGCAGGGGAAACACTGAAGCTTTCTTT.

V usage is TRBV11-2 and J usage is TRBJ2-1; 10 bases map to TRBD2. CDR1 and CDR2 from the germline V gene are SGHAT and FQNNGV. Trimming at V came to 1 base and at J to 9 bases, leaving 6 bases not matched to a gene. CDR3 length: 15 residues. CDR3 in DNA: TGTGCCAGCAGCTTAGTGCTAGCGGGGGAACCTGAGCAGTTCTTC. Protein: CASSLVLAGEPEQFF.

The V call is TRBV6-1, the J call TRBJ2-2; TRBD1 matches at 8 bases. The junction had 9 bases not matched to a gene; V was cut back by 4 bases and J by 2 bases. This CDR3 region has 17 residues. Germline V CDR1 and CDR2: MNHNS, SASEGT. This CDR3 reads CASSGTRDRTNTGELFF. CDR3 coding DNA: TGTGCCAGCAGTGGCACCCGGGACAGGACAAACACCGGGGAGCTGTTTTTT.

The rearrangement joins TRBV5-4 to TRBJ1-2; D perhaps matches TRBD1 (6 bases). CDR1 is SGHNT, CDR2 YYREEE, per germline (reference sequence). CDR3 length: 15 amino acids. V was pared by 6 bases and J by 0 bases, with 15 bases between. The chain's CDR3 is CASTIGGGANYGYTF. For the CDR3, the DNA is TGTGCCAGCACCATAGGGGGGGGAGCTAACTATGGCTACACCTTC.

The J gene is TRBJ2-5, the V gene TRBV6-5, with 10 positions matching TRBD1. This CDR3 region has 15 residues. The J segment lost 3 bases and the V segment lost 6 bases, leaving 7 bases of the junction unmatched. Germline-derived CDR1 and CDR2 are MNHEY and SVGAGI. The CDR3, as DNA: TGTGCCAGCAGGGCCGGGACAGGGGTAAAAGAGACCCAGTACTTC. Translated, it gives CASRAGTGVKETQYF.

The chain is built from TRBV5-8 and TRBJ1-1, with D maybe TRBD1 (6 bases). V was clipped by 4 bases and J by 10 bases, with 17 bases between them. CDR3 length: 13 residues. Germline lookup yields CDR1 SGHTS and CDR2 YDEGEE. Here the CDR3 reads CASSPGGAWGAFF. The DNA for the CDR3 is TGTGCCAGCAGCCCGGGGGGGGCCTGGGGAGCTTTCTTT. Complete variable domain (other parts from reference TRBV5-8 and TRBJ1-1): EAGVTQSPTHLIKTRGQQATLRCSPISGHTSVYWYQQALGLGLQFLLWYDEGEERNRGNFPPRFSGRQFPNYSSELNVNALELEDSALYLCASSPGGAWGAFFGQGTRLTVV.

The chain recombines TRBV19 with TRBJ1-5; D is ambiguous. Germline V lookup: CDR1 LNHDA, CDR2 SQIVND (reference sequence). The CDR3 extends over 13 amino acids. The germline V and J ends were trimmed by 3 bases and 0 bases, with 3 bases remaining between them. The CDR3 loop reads CASSMSSNQPQHF. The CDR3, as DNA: TGTGCCAGTAGTATGAGTAGCAATCAGCCCCAGCATTTT.

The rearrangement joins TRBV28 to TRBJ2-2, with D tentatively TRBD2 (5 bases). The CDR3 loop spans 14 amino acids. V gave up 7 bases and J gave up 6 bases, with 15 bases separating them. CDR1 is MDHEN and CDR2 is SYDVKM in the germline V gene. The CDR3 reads CASKIEGLAGELFF. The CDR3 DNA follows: TGTGCCAGCAAGATCGAGGGTTTAGCCGGGGAGCTGTTTTTT. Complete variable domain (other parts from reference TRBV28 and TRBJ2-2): DVKVTQSSRYLVKRTGEKVFLECVQDMDHENMFWYRQDPGLGLRLIYFSYDVKMKEKGDIPEGYSVSREKKERFSLILESASTNQTSMYLCASKIEGLAGELFFGEGSRLTVL.

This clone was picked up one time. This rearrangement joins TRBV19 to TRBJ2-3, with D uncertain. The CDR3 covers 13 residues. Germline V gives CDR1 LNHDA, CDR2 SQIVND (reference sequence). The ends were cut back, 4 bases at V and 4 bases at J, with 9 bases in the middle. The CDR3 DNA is TGTGCCAGTAGTACCCAAGAGGCAGATACGCAGTATTTT. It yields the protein CASSTQEADTQYF. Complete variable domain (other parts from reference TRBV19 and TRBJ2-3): DGGITQSPKYLFRKEGQNVTLSCEQNLNHDAMYWYRQDPGQGLRLIYYSQIVNDFQKGDIAEGYSVSREKKESFPLTVTSAQKNPTAFYLCASSTQEADTQYFGPGTRLTVL.

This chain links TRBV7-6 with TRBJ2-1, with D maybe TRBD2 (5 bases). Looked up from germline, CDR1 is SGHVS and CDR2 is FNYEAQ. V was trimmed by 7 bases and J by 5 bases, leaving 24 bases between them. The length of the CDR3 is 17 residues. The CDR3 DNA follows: TGTGCCAGCACCCCCCAGACCCCGGAGACTACCAACAATGAGCAGTTCTTC. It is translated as CASTPQTPETTNNEQFF.